The clone carrying this TCR beta chain has just a few counts. TCRdb re-derived calls from the RT-PCR reads in MiXCR, one entry per CDR3 protein. Among 650,000 to 800,000 distinct CDR3 sequences listed, 13% to 15% were seen once. The length of the CDR3 is 15 residues. Germline lookup yields CDR1 SGHTA and CDR2 FQGNSA. Trimming pared 7 bases from V and 5 bases from J, leaving 15 bases between. This chain joins TRBV7-2 and TRBJ1-6, with D possibly matching TRBD1 (5 bases). Material: memory CD4+ T cells from blood. The TCR comes from a female donor in good health, serving as a healthy control. The CDR3 loop is CASTQGGAHNSPLHF. CDR3 nucleotide sequence: TGTGCCAGCACCCAGGGAGGGGCCCATAATTCACCCCTCCACTTT.